This T cell receptor beta chain was retrieved from a study of blood T cell repertoires in COVID-19. Across the study: The United States, Italy and Spain were the sources of the acute and convalescent COVID-19 samples. PBMCs, B-cell-depleted T cells, or T cells were the source of the cDNA or gDNA that made up the material.

Per the original data handling: Amplification with reference gene primers provided the estimates of nucleated cell counts. Libraries were prepared by immunoSEQ multiplex PCR; TCRdb keeps only in-frame clonotypes and omits some of them. The DNA gave D and trimming, while V, J and clone size come from that table. The sample records 200,000 or so clones, nearly 85% being singletons. The CDR3 sequence is 15 residues long. The germline gives CDR1 MNHEY, CDR2 SVGAGI. V was pared by 6 bases and J by 3 bases, with 9 bases of the junction left unmatched. The sample taken for sequencing was peripheral blood. The rearrangement links TRBV6-5 to TRBJ2-3; TRBD2 matches 7 bases. The sequence derives from a woman aged 30 to 39 with acute or convalescent COVID-19. The CDR3 loop is CASSRAERGTDTQYF. The DNA of the CDR3 is TGTGCCAGCAGCCGCGCTGAGCGGGGAACAGATACGCAGTATTTT.